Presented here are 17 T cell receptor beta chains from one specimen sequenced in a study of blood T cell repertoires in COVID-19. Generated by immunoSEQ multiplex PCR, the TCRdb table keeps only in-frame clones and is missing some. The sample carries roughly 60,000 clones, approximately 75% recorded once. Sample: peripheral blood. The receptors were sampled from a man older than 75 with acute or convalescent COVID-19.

The CDR3 is CASSLGGMGGYTF. CDR3 DNA: TGTGCCAGCAGCTTAGGAGGGATGGGGGGCTACACCTTC. The chain is built from TRBV7-9 and TRBJ1-2; no definite D call. The CDR3 spans 13 residues. CDR1 and CDR2 (germline): SEHNR, FQNEAQ (reference sequence). V lost 1 base and J 8 bases, leaving 11 bases between the germline ends. Complete variable domain (other parts from reference TRBV7-9 and TRBJ1-2): DTGVSQNPRHKITKRGQNVTFRCDPISEHNRLYWYRQTLGQGPEFLTYFQNEAQLEKSRLLSDRFSAERPKGSFSTLEIQRTEQGDSAMYLCASSLGGMGGYTFGSGTRLTVV.

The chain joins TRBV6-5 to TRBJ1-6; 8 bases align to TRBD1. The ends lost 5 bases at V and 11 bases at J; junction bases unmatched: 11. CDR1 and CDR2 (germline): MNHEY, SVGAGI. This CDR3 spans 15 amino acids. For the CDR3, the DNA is TGTGCCAGCAGTAGAAAAGGACAGGGAGGGGCACCCCTCCACTTT. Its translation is CASSRKGQGGAPLHF.

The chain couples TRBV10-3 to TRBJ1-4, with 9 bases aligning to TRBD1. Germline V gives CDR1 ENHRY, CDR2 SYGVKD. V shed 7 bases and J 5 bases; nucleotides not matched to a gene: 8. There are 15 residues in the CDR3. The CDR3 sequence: CAITHTGTGNEKLFF. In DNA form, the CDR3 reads TGTGCCATCACCCACACCGGGACAGGGAATGAAAAACTGTTTTTT.

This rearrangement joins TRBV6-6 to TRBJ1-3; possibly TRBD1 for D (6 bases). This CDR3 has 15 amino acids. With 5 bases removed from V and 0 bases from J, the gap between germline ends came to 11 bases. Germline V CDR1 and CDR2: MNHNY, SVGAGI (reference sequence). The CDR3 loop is CASSPQGSSGNTIYF. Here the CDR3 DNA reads TGTGCCAGCAGTCCCCAGGGGAGCTCTGGAAACACCATATATTTT.

The CDR3: CATSSNSNQPQHF. The CDR3 nucleotides read TGTGCCACCAGCAGCAATAGCAATCAGCCCCAGCATTTT. The chain combines TRBV15 with TRBJ1-5, with D uncertain. This CDR3 is 13 amino acids long. Trimming took off 3 bases at V and 0 bases at J, with 3 bases between the two ends. Germline V gene sequence: CDR1 LNHNV, CDR2 YYDKDF (reference sequence).

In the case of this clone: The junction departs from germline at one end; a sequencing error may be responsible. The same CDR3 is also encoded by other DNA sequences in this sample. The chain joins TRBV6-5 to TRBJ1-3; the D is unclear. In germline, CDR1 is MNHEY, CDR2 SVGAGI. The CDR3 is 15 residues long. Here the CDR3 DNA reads TGTGCCAGCAGTTCCCGACTTGCCTCTGGAAATACCATATATTTT. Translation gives CASSSRLASGNTIYF.

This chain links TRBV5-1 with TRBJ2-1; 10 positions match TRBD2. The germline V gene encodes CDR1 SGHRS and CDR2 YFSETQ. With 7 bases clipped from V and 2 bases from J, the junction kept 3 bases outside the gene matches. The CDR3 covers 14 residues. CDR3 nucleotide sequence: TGCGCCAGCGATAGCGGGGGGCCCTACAATGAGCAGTTCTTC. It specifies CASDSGGPYNEQFF.

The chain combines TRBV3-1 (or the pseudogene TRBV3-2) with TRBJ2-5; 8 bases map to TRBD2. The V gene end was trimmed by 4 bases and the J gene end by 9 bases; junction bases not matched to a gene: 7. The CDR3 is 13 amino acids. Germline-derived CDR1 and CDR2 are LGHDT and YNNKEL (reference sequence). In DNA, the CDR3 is TGTGCCAGCAGCCTTCCCCCCGGGGGGGCCCAGTACTTC. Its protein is CASSLPPGGAQYF.

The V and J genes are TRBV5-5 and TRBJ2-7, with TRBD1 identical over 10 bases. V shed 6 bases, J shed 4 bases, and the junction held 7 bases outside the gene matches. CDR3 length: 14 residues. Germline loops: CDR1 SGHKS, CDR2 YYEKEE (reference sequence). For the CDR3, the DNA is TGTGCCAGCAACTACGGACAGGGGGGTTACGAGCAGTACTTC. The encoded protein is CASNYGQGGYEQYF.

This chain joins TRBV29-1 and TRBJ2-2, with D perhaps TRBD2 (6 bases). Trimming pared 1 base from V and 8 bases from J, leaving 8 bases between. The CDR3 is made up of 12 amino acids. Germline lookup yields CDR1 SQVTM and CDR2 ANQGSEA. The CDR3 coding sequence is TGCAGCGTTGAAGGGGCGGGGGGGGAGCTGTTTTTT. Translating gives CSVEGAGGELFF.

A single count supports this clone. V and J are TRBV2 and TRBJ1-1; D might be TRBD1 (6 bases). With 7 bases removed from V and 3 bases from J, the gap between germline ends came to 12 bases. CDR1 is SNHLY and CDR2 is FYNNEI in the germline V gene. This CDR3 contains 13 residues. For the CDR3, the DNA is TGTGCCAGCAAGGCGGACAGAGACACTGAAGCTTTCTTT. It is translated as CASKADRDTEAFF.

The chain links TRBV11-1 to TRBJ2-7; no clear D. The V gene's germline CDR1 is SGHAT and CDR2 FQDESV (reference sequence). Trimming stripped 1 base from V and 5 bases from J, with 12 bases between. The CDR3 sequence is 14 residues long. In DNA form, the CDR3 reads TGTGCCAGCAGCTTAGTGGGCTTCTCGGACGAGCAGTACTTC. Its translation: CASSLVGFSDEQYF.

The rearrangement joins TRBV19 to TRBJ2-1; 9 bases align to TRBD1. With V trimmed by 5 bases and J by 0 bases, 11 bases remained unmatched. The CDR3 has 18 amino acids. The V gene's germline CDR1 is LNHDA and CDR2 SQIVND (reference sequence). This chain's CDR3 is CASSPRDRAISSYNEQFF. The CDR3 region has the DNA TGTGCCAGTAGTCCTCGGGACAGGGCGATCAGCTCCTACAATGAGCAGTTCTTC.

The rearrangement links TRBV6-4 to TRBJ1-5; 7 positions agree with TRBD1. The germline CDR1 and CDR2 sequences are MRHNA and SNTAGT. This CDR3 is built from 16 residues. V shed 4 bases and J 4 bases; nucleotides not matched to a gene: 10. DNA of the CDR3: TGTGCCAGCAGTGCCGACAGGGAATGTTGGAATCAGCCCCAGCATTTT. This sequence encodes CASSADRECWNQPQHF.

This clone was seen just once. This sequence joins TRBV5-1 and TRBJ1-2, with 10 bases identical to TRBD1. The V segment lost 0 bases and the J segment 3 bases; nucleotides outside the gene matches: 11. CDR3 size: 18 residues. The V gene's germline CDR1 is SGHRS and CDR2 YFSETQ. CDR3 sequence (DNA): TGCGCCAGCAGCTTGGGGGGACAGGGGTTTTCAGGTCACTATGGCTACACCTTC. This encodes CASSLGGQGFSGHYGYTF.

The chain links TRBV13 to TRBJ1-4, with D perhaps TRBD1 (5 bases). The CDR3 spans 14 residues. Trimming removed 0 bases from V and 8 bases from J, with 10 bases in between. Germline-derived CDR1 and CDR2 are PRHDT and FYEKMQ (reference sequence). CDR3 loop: CASSLGGAGEKLFF. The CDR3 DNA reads TGTGCCAGCAGCTTAGGAGGGGCAGGGGAAAAACTGTTTTTT. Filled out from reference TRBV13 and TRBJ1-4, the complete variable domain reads AAGVIQSPRHLIKEKRETATLKCYPIPRHDTVYWYQQGPGQDPQFLISFYEKMQSDKGSIPDRFSAQQFSDYHSELNMSSLELGDSALYFCASSLGGAGEKLFFGSGTQLSVL.

CDR3 region: CASSPLAGRSYNEQFF. CDR3 nucleotides: TGTGCCAGCAGCCCCTTAGCGGGGCGCTCCTACAATGAGCAGTTCTTC. This sequence joins TRBV7-6 and TRBJ2-1; 8 bases align to TRBD2. Trimming removed 5 bases from V and 0 bases from J; junction bases left unmatched: 6. CDR3 size: 16 residues. From germline, CDR1 is SGHVS and CDR2 FNYEAQ.